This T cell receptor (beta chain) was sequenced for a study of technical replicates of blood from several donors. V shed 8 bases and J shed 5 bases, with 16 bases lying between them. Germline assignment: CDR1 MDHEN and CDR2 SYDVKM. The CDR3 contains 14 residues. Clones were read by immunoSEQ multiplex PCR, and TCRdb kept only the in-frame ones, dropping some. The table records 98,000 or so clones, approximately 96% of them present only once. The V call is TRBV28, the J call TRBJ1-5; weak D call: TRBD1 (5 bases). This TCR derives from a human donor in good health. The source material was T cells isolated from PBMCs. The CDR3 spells CASVTRGLYQPQHF. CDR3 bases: TGTGCCAGCGTGACAAGGGGTCTATATCAGCCCCAGCATTTT.